The rows below give T cell receptor beta chains drawn from one sample of a study of CD8+ T cells in alopecia areata. The method was immunoSEQ multiplex PCR; TCRdb's version includes in-frame clones alone and lacks a portion of them. Here the sample spans roughly 100,000 clones, over 75% being singletons. The sample was CD8+ T cells sorted from blood, taken between weeks 30 and 35, from a patient treated with tofacitinib. The receptor source for this set is a human donor with alopecia areata. CDR3s include the opening cysteine and the closing phenylalanine or tryptophan. The D gene is left open where the match is weak.

TRBJ2-2 | TRBD1 | TRBV9 | CASSVVGQANTGELFF
TRBJ1-1 | NA | TRBV7-8 | CASSSHDGGREAFF
TRBJ1-2 | TRBD1 | TRBV15 | CATSRDGDRPNYGYTF
TRBJ2-7 | NA | TRBV19 | CATGVGYEQYF
TRBJ1-1 | NA | TRBV6-6 | CASSYMNTEAFF
TRBJ2-3 | TRBD1 | TRBV2 | CASSSIYRGAADTQYF
TRBJ2-1 | TRBD1 | TRBV10-3 | CAIRNSQGAGNGQFF
TRBJ2-1 | NA | TRBV9 | CASSVDTGLRGEQFF
NA | NA | TRBV6-6 | CASSHPDYEQYF
TRBJ2-7 | NA | TRBV4-1 | CASSLTEDSTYEQYF
TRBJ1-5 | NA | TRBV15 | CATSRDTGSGGEPQHF
TRBJ1-1 | NA | TRBV6-6 | CASSLFQVLNTEAFF
TRBJ1-5 | TRBD1 | TRBV2 | CASSEDRTGFSNQPQHF
TRBJ2-7 | NA | TRBV6-1 | CASRLPGHLYEQYF
TRBJ1-2 | TRBD1 | TRBV5-1 | CASSLGTGVSGYTF
NA | TRBD2 | TRBV5-4 | CASSLELAGTYEQYF
TRBJ2-1 | TRBD2 | TRBV30 | CAWTSGDRYEQFF
TRBJ2-2 | TRBD2 | TRBV7-9 | CASSSSGRADGELFF
TRBJ1-2 | TRBD1 | TRBV29-1 | CSVERTGANTNYGYTF
TRBJ2-2 | NA | TRBV4-1 | CASNSYTGELFF
TRBJ2-3 | NA | TRBV5-4 | CASSPGRGAGDTQYF
TRBJ1-4 | NA | TRBV7-9 | CASSSHPGTEDNEKLFF
TRBJ2-2 | NA | TRBV27 | CASSPGAGELFF
TRBJ2-1 | NA | TRBV27 | CASSSLSEQFF
TRBJ2-1 | NA | TRBV5-1 | CASSSSESSYNEQFF
TRBJ2-5 | NA | TRBV4-1 | CASSQGGTQETQYF
TRBJ1-5 | NA | TRBV29-1 | CSVSTGYNQPQHF
TRBJ2-7 | TRBD1 | TRBV9 | CASSPSGTGAYEQYF